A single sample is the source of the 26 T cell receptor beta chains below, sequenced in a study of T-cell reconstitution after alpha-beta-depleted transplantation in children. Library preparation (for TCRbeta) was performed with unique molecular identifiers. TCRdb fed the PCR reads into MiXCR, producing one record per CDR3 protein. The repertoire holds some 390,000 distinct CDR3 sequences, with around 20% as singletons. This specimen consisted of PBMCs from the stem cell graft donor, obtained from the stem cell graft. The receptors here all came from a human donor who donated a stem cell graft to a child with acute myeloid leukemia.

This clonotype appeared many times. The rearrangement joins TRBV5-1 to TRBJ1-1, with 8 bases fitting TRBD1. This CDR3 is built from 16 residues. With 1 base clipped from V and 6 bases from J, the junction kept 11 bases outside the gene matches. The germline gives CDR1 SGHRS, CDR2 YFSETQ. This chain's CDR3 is CASSLTSPRQGSEAFF. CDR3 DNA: TGCGCCAGCAGCTTGACCTCCCCGCGACAGGGGTCTGAAGCTTTCTTT.

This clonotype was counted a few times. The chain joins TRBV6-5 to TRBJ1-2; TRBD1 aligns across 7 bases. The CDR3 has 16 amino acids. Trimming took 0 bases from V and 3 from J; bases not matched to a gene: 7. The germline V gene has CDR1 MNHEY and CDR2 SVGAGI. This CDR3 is CASSYSFGGQYYGYTF. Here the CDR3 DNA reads TGTGCCAGCAGTTACTCTTTCGGGGGACAGTACTATGGCTACACCTTC.

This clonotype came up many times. In DNA form, the CDR3 reads TGTGCCACCAGTGACGGACTAGCGGATTTCACAGATACGCAGTATTTT. It specifies CATSDGLADFTDTQYF. The chain has TRBV24-1 and TRBJ2-3; 10 nucleotides agree with TRBD2. CDR3 length equals 16 residues. J was trimmed by 2 bases and V by 4 bases; bases with no gene match: 5. Looked up from germline, CDR1 is KGHDR and CDR2 is SFDVKD.

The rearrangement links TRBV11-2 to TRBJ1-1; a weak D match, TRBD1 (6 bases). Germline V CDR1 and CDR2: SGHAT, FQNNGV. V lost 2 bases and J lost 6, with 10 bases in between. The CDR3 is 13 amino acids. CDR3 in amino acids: CASSLNRDSEAFF. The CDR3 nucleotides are TGTGCCAGCAGCTTAAACAGGGACTCTGAAGCTTTCTTT.

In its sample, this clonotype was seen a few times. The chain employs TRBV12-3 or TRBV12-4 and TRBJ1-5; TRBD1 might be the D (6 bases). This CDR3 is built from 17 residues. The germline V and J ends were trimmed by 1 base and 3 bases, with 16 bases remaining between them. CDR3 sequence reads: CASSLGSGALPNQPQHF. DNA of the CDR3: TGTGCCAGCAGTTTAGGTTCAGGGGCCCTACCCAATCAGCCCCAGCATTTT.

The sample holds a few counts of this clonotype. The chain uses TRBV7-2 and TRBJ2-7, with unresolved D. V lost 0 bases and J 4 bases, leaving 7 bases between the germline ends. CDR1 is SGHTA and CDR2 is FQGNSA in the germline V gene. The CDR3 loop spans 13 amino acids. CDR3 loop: CASSLASEYEQYF. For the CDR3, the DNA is TGTGCCAGCAGCTTAGCTTCAGAATACGAGCAGTACTTC.

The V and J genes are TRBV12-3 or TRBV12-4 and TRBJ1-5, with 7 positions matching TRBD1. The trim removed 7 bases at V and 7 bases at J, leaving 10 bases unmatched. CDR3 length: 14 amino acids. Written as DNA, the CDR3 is TGTGCCAGCACTAACCGACAGGGAGGCCAGCCCCAGCATTTT. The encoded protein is CASTNRQGGQPQHF.

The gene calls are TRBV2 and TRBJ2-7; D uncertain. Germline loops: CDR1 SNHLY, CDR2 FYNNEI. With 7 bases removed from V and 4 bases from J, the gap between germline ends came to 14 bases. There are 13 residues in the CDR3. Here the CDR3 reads CASMTTSMYEQYF. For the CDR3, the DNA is TGTGCCAGCATGACGACTTCAATGTACGAGCAGTACTTC.

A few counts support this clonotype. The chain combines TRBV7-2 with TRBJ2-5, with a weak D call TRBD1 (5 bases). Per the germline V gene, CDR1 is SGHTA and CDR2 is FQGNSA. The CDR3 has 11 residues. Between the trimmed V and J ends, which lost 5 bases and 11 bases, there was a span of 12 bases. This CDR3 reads CASSIQGLQYF. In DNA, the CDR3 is TGTGCCAGCAGCATCCAGGGTTTGCAGTACTTC.

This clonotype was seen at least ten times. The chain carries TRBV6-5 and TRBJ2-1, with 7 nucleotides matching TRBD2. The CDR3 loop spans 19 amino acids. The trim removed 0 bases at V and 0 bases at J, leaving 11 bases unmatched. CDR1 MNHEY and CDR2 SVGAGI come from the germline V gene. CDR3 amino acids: CASSYSTSRRRSSYNEQFF. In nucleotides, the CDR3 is TGTGCCAGCAGTTACTCGACTAGCCGTCGTCGGAGCTCCTACAATGAGCAGTTCTTC.

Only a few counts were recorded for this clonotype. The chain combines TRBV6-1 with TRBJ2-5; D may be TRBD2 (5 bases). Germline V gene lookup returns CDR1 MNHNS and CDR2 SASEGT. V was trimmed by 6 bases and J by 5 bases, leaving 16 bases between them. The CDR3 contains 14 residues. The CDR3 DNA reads TGTGCCAGCAGCCCCAGCGGAGGTGGGGAGACCCAGTACTTC. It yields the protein CASSPSGGGETQYF.

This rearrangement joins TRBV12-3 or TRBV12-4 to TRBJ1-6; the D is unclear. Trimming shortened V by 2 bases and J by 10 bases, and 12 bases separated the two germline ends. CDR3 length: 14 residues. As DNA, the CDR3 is TGTGCCAGCAGTTTAATGATGTTTGGCTCACCCCTCCACTTT. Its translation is CASSLMMFGSPLHF.

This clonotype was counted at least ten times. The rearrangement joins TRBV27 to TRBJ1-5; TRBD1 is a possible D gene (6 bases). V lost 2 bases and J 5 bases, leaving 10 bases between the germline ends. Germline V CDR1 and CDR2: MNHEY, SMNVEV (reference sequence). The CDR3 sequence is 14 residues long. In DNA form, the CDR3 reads TGTGCCAGCAGTTTAGGTGCAGGGGATCAGCCCCAGCATTTT. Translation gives CASSLGAGDQPQHF.

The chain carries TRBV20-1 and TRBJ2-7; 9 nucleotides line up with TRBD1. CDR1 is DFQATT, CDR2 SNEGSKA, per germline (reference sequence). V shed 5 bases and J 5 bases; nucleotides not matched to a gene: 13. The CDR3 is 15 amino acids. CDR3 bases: TGCAGTGCTGGGAGGACAGGGGTTTCGTGGAACGAGCAGTACTTC. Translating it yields CSAGRTGVSWNEQYF.

This chain's CDR3 is CASSFGTGSTEAFF. The CDR3, as DNA: TGTGCCAGCAGTTTTGGGACAGGGAGTACTGAAGCTTTCTTT. The chain couples TRBV27 to TRBJ1-1, with TRBD1 matching over 9 bases. With 3 bases clipped from V and 5 bases from J, the junction kept 4 bases outside the gene matches. Germline lookup yields CDR1 MNHEY and CDR2 SMNVEV (reference sequence). The CDR3 has 14 residues.

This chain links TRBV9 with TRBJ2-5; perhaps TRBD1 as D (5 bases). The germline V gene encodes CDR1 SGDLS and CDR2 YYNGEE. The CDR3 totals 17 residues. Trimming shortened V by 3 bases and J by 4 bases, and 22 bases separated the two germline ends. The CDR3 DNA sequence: TGTGCCAGCAGCGGCGAAGGGCGGACCCTGGGGCGAGAGACCCAGTACTTC. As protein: CASSGEGRTLGRETQYF.

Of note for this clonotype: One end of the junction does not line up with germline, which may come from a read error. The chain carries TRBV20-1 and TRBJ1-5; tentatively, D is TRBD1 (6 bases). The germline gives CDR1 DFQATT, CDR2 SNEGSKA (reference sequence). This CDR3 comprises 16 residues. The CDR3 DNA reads TGCAGTGCAAGAGGTGGGGGCAGTGATAGCAATCAGCCCCAGCATTTT. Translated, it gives CSARGGGSDSNQPQHF.

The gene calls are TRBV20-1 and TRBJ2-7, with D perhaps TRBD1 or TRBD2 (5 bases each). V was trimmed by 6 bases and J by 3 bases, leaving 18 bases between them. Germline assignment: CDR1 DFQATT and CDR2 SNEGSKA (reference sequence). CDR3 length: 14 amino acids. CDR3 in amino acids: CSALGPIYHYEQYF. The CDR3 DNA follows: TGCAGTGCCCTGGGACCAATTTATCACTACGAGCAGTACTTC.

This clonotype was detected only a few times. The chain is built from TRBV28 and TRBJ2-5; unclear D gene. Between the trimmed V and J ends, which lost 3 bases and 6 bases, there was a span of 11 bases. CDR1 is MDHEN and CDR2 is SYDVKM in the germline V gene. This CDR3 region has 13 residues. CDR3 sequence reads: CASSFVESQTQYF. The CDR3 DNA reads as TGTGCCAGCAGTTTTGTCGAGTCCCAGACCCAGTACTTC.

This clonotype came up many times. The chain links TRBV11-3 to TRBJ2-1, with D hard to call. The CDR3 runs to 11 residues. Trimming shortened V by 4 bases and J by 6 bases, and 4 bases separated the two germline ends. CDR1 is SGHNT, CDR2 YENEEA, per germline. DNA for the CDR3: TGTGCCAGCAGCTACACCAATGAGCAGTTCTTC. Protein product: CASSYTNEQFF.

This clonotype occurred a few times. The DNA for the CDR3 is TGCGCCAGCAGCCAAGGACTACCTAGCTCCTACGAGCAGTACTTC. It yields the protein CASSQGLPSSYEQYF. The V and J genes are TRBV4-3 and TRBJ2-7; D might be TRBD2 (5 bases). The V and J ends lost 1 base and 0 bases respectively, with 10 bases between them. CDR1 LGHNA and CDR2 YSLEER come from the germline V gene. There are 15 residues in the CDR3.

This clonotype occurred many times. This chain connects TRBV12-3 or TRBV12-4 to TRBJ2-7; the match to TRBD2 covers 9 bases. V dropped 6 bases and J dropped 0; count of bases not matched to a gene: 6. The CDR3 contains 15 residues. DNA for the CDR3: TGTGCCAGCAGCTTATCAGCGGGAGGCTCCTACGAGCAGTACTTC. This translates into CASSLSAGGSYEQYF.

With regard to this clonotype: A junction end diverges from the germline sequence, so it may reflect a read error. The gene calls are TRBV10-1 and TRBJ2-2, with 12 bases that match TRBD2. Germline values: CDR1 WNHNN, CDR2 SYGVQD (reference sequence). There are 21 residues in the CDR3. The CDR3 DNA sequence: TGCGCCAGCAGTGAGGTCGGTCGCGGTCTAGCGGGAGGGCCGAATACCGGGGAGCTGTTTTTT. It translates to CASSEVGRGLAGGPNTGELFF.

Written as DNA, the CDR3 is TGTGCCAGCAGTTCCGACCGGGACAGGGACGAGCAGTACTTC. Amino acid sequence: CASSSDRDRDEQYF. V and J are TRBV28 and TRBJ2-7, with TRBD1 matching 9 bases. Germline CDR1 and CDR2: MDHEN and SYDVKM. This CDR3 has 14 amino acids. V shed 4 bases and J 5 bases; nucleotides not matched to a gene: 6. Complete variable domain (other parts from reference TRBV28 and TRBJ2-7): DVKVTQSSRYLVKRTGEKVFLECVQDMDHENMFWYRQDPGLGLRLIYFSYDVKMKEKGDIPEGYSVSREKKERFSLILESASTNQTSMYLCASSSDRDRDEQYFGPGTRLTVT.

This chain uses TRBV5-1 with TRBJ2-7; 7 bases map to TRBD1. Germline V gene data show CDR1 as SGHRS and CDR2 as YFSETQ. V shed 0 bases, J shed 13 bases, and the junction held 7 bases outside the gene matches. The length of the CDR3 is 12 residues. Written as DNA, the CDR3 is TGCGCCAGCAGCTTGGAAGGACAGGATCTCTACTTC. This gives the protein CASSLEGQDLYF.

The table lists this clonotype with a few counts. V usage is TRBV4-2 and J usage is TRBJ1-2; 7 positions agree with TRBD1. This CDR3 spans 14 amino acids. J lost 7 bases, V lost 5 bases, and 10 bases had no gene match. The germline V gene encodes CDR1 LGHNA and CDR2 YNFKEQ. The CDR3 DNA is TGTGCCAGCAGCTCAGGACAGGATTACTCTGGCTACACCTTC. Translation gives CASSSGQDYSGYTF.